The T cell receptor beta chain under discussion was sequenced for a study of early T cells in non-severe SARS-CoV-2 infection. Turning to the study itself: Chains from this unsorted whole-blood bulk RNA could not be paired.

Regarding this clonotype: What it recognizes is unknown.

Molecules of cDNA were individually given unique molecular identifiers that were attached to them. TCRdb itself ran the 5' RACE reads through MiXCR, one entry per CDR3 protein. This table has some 71,000 distinct CDR3 sequences, 10% appearing once. Study-wide results and limits: Matches to VDJdb favored anti-spike CD8 responses and missed private and CD4 specificities.

Between the trimmed V and J ends, which lost 5 bases and 3 bases, there was a span of 10 bases. This CDR3 region has 13 residues. The germline gives CDR1 SQVTM, CDR2 ANQGSEA. The clonotype originates from an adult who was a healthcare worker with PCR-confirmed SARS-CoV-2 infection or an uninfected control (not recorded which). This sequence joins TRBV29-1 and TRBJ2-2; D gene unclear. Sequenced material: whole blood, taken at baseline. CDR3 in amino acids: CSVRPQHTGELFF. CDR3 DNA sequence: TGCAGCGTTCGGCCTCAGCACACCGGGGAGCTGTTTTTT.